This T cell receptor beta chain was captured by sequencing in a study of cytomegalovirus exposure and HLA in healthy donors. Study observations and caveats: Earlier analysis yielded a pattern in which most TCR beta V segments were productive about 90% or about 30% of the time. Highly shared sequence variants in one cluster were likely a sequencing artifact. 87-base-pair reads could not separate some V segments, including TRBV6-2 and TRBV6-3.

As for this clone: Its antigen is not identified.

V lost 3 bases and J lost 1, with 13 bases in between. The CDR3 length is 15 residues. CDR1 and CDR2 from the germline V gene are GTSNPN and SVGIG (reference sequence). The PCR was carried out with 60 Vbeta primers and 13 Jbeta primers. The repertoire was sequenced with immunoSEQ multiplex PCR; TCRdb's copy has only in-frame clones and lacks some. The table lists around 130,000 clones, 83% of them singletons. The TCR originated in a girl under 10 years old in good health and CMV-seronegative. Sequences were obtained from PBMCs. V and J are TRBV30 and TRBJ1-3; no reliable D call. The DNA for the CDR3 is TGTGCCTGGAGCACCACAGACAATTCTGGAAACACCATATATTTT. Translating gives CAWSTTDNSGNTIYF.